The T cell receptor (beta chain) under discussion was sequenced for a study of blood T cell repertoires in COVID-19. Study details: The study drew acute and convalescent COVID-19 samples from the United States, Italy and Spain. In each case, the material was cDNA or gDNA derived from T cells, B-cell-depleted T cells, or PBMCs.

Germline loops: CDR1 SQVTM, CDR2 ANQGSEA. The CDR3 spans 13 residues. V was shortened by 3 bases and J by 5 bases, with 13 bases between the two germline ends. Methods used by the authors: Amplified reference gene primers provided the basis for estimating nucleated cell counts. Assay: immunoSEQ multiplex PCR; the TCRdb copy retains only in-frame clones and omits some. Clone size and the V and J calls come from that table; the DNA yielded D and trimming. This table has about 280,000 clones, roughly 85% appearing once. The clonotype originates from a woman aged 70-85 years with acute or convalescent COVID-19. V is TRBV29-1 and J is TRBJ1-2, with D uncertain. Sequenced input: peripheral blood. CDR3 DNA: TGCAGCGTTGATGGGCACGCGCAATATGGCTACACCTTC. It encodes CSVDGHAQYGYTF.